A single sample is the source of the 29 T cell receptor beta chains below, sequenced in a study of T cells in Graves' hyperthyroidism and ophthalmopathy. Researchers amplified the TCR beta CDR3 regions from RNA transcripts. TCR CDR3 underwent first-round RT-PCR with the HTBI primer set. MiXCR, applied by TCRdb to the multiplex PCR reads, yields one record per CDR3 protein. The table lists hundreds of thousands of distinct CDR3 sequences, about 15% of them singletons, with 3.5% to 4.5% in the top ten. Sequencing was done on a sample of blood. These receptors all come from a woman in her forties with Graves' ophthalmopathy.

In this sample, this clonotype turned up many times. V gene TRBV6-1 combines with J gene TRBJ1-5; D is ambiguous. This CDR3 contains 16 residues. Germline V gene sequence: CDR1 MNHNS, CDR2 SASEGT. The V end was cut by 3 bases, the J end by 0 bases, with 12 bases between. The CDR3 DNA reads TGTGCCAGCAGTGAGTGGGGAGGTTATAGCAATCAGCCCCAGCATTTT. Translated: CASSEWGGYSNQPQHF.

The rearrangement uses TRBV18 and TRBJ1-2, with a tentative D call TRBD1 (5 bases). The CDR3 length is 15 residues. Germline assignment: CDR1 KGHSH and CDR2 LQKENI. Trimming took off 1 base at V and 0 bases at J, with 9 bases between the two ends. For the CDR3, the DNA is TGTGCCAGCTCACCACAGGGGCACTCTAACTATGGCTACACCTTC. Protein sequence: CASSPQGHSNYGYTF.

This clonotype was counted at least ten times. The chain combines TRBV28 with TRBJ2-2, with D perhaps TRBD2 (6 bases). CDR1 is MDHEN, CDR2 SYDVKM, per germline. The V and J ends lost 3 bases and 4 bases respectively, with 12 bases between them. The CDR3 loop spans 15 amino acids. The CDR3 DNA reads as TGTGCCAGCAGTTTCGCTAGCGTATTCACCGGGGAGCTGTTTTTT. Amino acid sequence: CASSFASVFTGELFF.

This clonotype was detected ten times or more. The CDR3 DNA reads TGTGCCAGCAGTCTGATACTTCGGGGGTACACCTTC. Translated, it gives CASSLILRGYTF. The rearrangement links TRBV28 to TRBJ1-2, with D perhaps matching TRBD1 (5 bases). Trimming removed 5 bases at V and 11 bases at J, with 15 bases between. Germline CDR1 reads MDHEN; CDR2 reads SYDVKM. The CDR3 runs to 12 residues.

About this clonotype: A much more abundant neighbour one base away suggests this may be a read error. V gene TRBV20-1 combines with J gene TRBJ2-5, with TRBD1 matching over 8 bases. V gave up 5 bases and J gave up 7 bases; unmatched junction bases: 9. This CDR3 contains 13 residues. Germline CDR1 is DFQATT and CDR2 is SNEGSKA (reference sequence). The CDR3 DNA is TGCAGTGCTGAACGGACAGGGCGAGTGACCCAGTACTTC. Translation gives CSAERTGRVTQYF.

A note on this clonotype: A much larger clone lies one base from this, so it may be a read error. The V and J genes are TRBV30 and TRBJ2-5; 7 nucleotides line up with TRBD2. The CDR3 totals 13 residues. J gave up 13 bases and V 0 bases, and 11 bases lay outside the gene matches. The germline CDR1 and CDR2 sequences are GTSNPN and SVGIG (reference sequence). The CDR3 DNA sequence: TGTGCCTGGAGTGTCTACCAGCGGGGCCCACGGTACTTC. Protein sequence: CAWSVYQRGPRYF.

This clonotype came up many times. The V and J genes are TRBV16 and TRBJ1-5, with 8 bases aligning to TRBD1. The CDR3 has 19 residues. Germline CDR1 and CDR2: KGHSY and FQNENV. V shed 1 base, J shed 0 bases, and the junction held 11 bases outside the gene matches. The CDR3 nucleotides are TGTGCCAGCAGCCAATTGGGACAGGCCATCCCCTATAGCAATCAGCCCCAGCATTTT. As protein: CASSQLGQAIPYSNQPQHF. The full variable domain, with the rest looked up from reference TRBV16 and TRBJ1-5, is GEEVAQTPKHLVRGEGQKAKLYCAPIKGHSYVFWYQQVLKNEFKFLISFQNENVFDETGMPKERFSAKCLPNSPCSLEIQATKLEDSAVYFCASSQLGQAIPYSNQPQHFGDGTRLSIL.

This clonotype was picked up many times. This CDR3 is CSARGRLAGGQETQYF. The CDR3 nucleotides read TGCAGTGCTAGAGGAAGACTAGCGGGAGGGCAAGAGACCCAGTACTTC. The rearrangement joins TRBV20-1 to TRBJ2-5; TRBD2 matches at 14 bases. Germline-derived CDR1 and CDR2 are DFQATT and SNEGSKA (reference sequence). Germline trimming cut 1 base from V and 2 bases from J; bases unmatched to any gene: 3. There are 16 residues in the CDR3.

The rearrangement joins TRBV28 to TRBJ1-1; 8 bases are shared with TRBD1. This CDR3 is 14 amino acids long. Germline CDR1 is MDHEN and CDR2 is SYDVKM. J gave up 3 bases and V 6 bases, and 6 bases lay outside the gene matches. The CDR3 is CASRVRGRDTEAFF. Written as DNA, the CDR3 is TGTGCCAGCAGAGTCAGGGGGCGCGACACTGAAGCTTTCTTT.

This clonotype has just a few counts. The chain recombines TRBV4-1 with TRBJ2-2; D is unresolved. Trimming left V 2 bases short and J 2 bases short, with 6 bases between. The CDR3 spans 14 residues. CDR1 is MGHRA, CDR2 YSYEKL, per germline. CDR3 region: CASSQNRNTGELFF. DNA of the CDR3: TGCGCCAGCAGCCAAAACCGAAACACCGGGGAGCTGTTTTTT.

This clonotype was picked up a small number of times. CDR3 nucleotides: TGCGCCAGCAGCTTTTATGAGGCGTCGGTTGGCTACACCTTC. Encoded protein: CASSFYEASVGYTF. This chain uses TRBV5-1 with TRBJ1-2; no clear D. Trimming stripped 2 bases from V and 7 bases from J, with 15 bases between. The CDR3 extends over 14 amino acids. Germline V CDR1 and CDR2: SGHRS, YFSETQ.

CDR3 nucleotides: TGTGCCAGCAGCCGGGGCCTAGTAGCGGGAGACCACGAGCAGTACTTC. It yields the protein CASSRGLVAGDHEQYF. The chain uses TRBV12-3 or TRBV12-4 and TRBJ2-7, with 9 positions matching TRBD2. J gave up 5 bases and V 6 bases, and 14 bases lay outside the gene matches. CDR3 size: 16 residues.

This clonotype was found many times. This chain joins TRBV7-3 and TRBJ2-7, with a weak D call TRBD2 (6 bases). CDR1 and CDR2 (germline): SGHTA, FQGTGA. This CDR3 is built from 14 residues. The ends were cut back, 5 bases at V and 4 bases at J, with 15 bases in the middle. CDR3 in DNA: TGTGCCAGCAGCCCGGGACTCCGGTCGTACGAGCAGTACTTC. Translation: CASSPGLRSYEQYF.

This clonotype was found many times. This sequence joins TRBV29-1 and TRBJ2-7; D is perhaps TRBD1 (6 bases). From germline, CDR1 is SQVTM and CDR2 ANQGSEA. V dropped 6 bases and J dropped 6 bases, with 21 bases sitting between them. The CDR3 extends over 14 amino acids. CDR3 residues: CSVGASRLLGEQYF. The CDR3 DNA reads TGCAGCGTGGGGGCGAGCCGCCTCTTGGGCGAGCAGTACTTC.

This clonotype came up many times. V is TRBV30 and J is TRBJ1-5, with D unclear. V was clipped by 2 bases and J by 0 bases, with 5 bases between them. The CDR3 spans 13 residues. Germline CDR1 and CDR2: GTSNPN and SVGIG (reference sequence). CDR3 in amino acids: CAWSLNSNQPQHF. DNA of the CDR3: TGTGCCTGGAGTTTAAATAGCAATCAGCCCCAGCATTTT.

The chain has TRBV7-6 and TRBJ2-3, with 13 bases aligning to TRBD2. With V trimmed by 5 bases and J by 5 bases, 10 bases remained unmatched. From germline, CDR1 is SGHVS and CDR2 FNYEAQ. This CDR3 is 17 amino acids long. The CDR3 loop reads CASSPGGLAGYVDTQYF. DNA for the CDR3: TGTGCCAGCAGCCCAGGGGGACTAGCGGGATATGTAGATACGCAGTATTTT.

This clonotype came up many times. The chain recombines TRBV6-2 or TRBV6-3 with TRBJ2-7; D unclear. This CDR3 is built from 11 residues. Germline-derived CDR1 and CDR2 are MNHEY and SVGEGT. The ends were cut back, 2 bases at V and 6 bases at J, with 5 bases in the middle. Here the CDR3 DNA reads TGTGCCAGCAGTTACGTCGGCGAGCAGTACTTC. It is translated as CASSYVGEQYF.

This clonotype has ten or more counts. The J gene is TRBJ2-7, the V gene TRBV7-2; either TRBD1 or TRBD2 may fit D (5 bases each). V dropped 6 bases and J dropped 2 bases, with 14 bases sitting between them. This CDR3 spans 14 amino acids. Germline loops: CDR1 SGHTA, CDR2 FQGNSA. CDR3 sequence (DNA): TGTGCCAGCAGACCCCGGGACGGAACCTACGAGCAGTACTTC. Amino acid sequence: CASRPRDGTYEQYF.

This clonotype has a single count. The chain recombines TRBV6-5 with TRBJ1-6, with 12 positions matching TRBD1. Germline CDR1 MNHEY, CDR2 SVGAGI. The CDR3 has 15 residues. Trimming removed 0 bases from V and 13 bases from J; junction bases left unmatched: 4. For the CDR3, the DNA is TGTGCCAGCAGTTACTCCGGGACAGGGGGCATCCCCCTCCACTTT. It yields the protein CASSYSGTGGIPLHF.

This clonotype occurred a few times. V is TRBV3-1 and J is TRBJ2-7; 9 positions agree with TRBD1. From germline, CDR1 is LGHDT and CDR2 YNNKEL (reference sequence). The J segment lost 6 bases and the V segment lost 4 bases, leaving 10 bases of the junction unmatched. The CDR3 is 15 residues long. CDR3 in amino acids: CASSLPGQGRSEQYF. In nucleotides, the CDR3 is TGTGCCAGCAGCCTTCCGGGACAGGGAAGAAGCGAGCAGTACTTC.

The table lists this clonotype with many counts. The chain employs TRBV28 and TRBJ2-7; TRBD2 matches at 13 bases. Germline values: CDR1 MDHEN, CDR2 SYDVKM. After removal of 5 bases from V and 6 bases from J, the junction contained 1 base not matched to a gene. The CDR3 covers 13 residues. In DNA, the CDR3 is TGTGCCAGCAGTAGACTAGCGGGAGGCGAGCAGTACTTC. Its protein is CASSRLAGGEQYF.

In its sample, this clonotype was seen many times. V usage is TRBV2 and J usage is TRBJ1-2; tentative D call: TRBD1 (6 bases). This CDR3 has 15 residues. Germline assignment: CDR1 SNHLY and CDR2 FYNNEI. V was cut by 5 bases and J by 7 bases, with 20 bases left in between. The CDR3 DNA follows: TGTGCCAGCAGTCGGGACACATACCTGGGAGTTGGCTACACCTTC. The encoded protein is CASSRDTYLGVGYTF.

This clonotype was counted between two and nine times. A much larger clone differs by one base, so this may be a read error. The V and J genes are TRBV7-8 and TRBJ2-7, with D possibly being TRBD2 (6 bases). CDR3 length: 16 amino acids. Germline CDR1 is SGHVS and CDR2 is FQNEAQ. The CDR3 loop is CASSLVLAWSSYERYF. CDR3 coding DNA: TGTGCCAGCAGCTTAGTGCTAGCGTGGAGCTCCTACGAGCGGTACTTC.

This clonotype occurred many times. The chain employs TRBV2 and TRBJ2-2; 14 positions agree with TRBD2. J gave up 4 bases and V 10 bases, and 8 bases lay outside the gene matches. CDR1 and CDR2 from the germline V gene are SNHLY and FYNNEI. The CDR3 sequence is 16 residues long. The chain's CDR3 is CAKSGLAGVATGELFF. CDR3 coding DNA: TGTGCCAAGTCGGGACTAGCGGGAGTGGCCACCGGGGAGCTGTTTTTT.

This clonotype was seen a handful of times. V is TRBV28 and J is TRBJ2-2, with 11 bases matching TRBD1. The ends lost 5 bases at V and 4 bases at J; junction bases unmatched: 3. There are 15 residues in the CDR3. Germline assignment: CDR1 MDHEN and CDR2 SYDVKM. The CDR3 loop is CASSKGQGVTGELFF. For the CDR3, the DNA is TGTGCCAGCAGTAAGGGACAGGGGGTCACCGGGGAGCTGTTTTTT.

Many counts were recorded for this clonotype. The chain joins TRBV6-2 or TRBV6-3 to TRBJ1-1, with TRBD1 as a possible D gene (5 bases). The length of the CDR3 is 15 residues. Germline CDR1 reads MNHEY; CDR2 reads SVGEGT. Trimming took off 0 bases at V and 2 bases at J, with 10 bases between the two ends. The DNA of the CDR3 is TGTGCCAGCAGTTACTCCGACAGAACTAACACTGAAGCTTTCTTT. This codes for CASSYSDRTNTEAFF.

This clonotype was counted many times. The chain has TRBV20-1 and TRBJ1-1, with D unresolved. V gave up 1 base and J gave up 0 bases, with 18 bases separating them. Germline assignment: CDR1 DFQATT and CDR2 SNEGSKA (reference sequence). CDR3 size: 17 residues. This chain's CDR3 is CSARAGGVDLMNTEAFF. Written as DNA, the CDR3 is TGCAGTGCTAGAGCCGGCGGGGTGGACCTAATGAACACTGAAGCTTTCTTT.

This clonotype was seen more than once but under ten times. The rearrangement links TRBV28 to TRBJ2-2, with TRBD2 matching over 9 bases. Per the germline V gene, CDR1 is MDHEN and CDR2 is SYDVKM. V shed 5 bases and J 7 bases; nucleotides not matched to a gene: 5. CDR3 length: 14 residues. The CDR3: CASSQREEIGELFF. The DNA for the CDR3 is TGTGCCAGCAGTCAGCGGGAGGAAATCGGGGAGCTGTTTTTT.

This clonotype was counted a few times. CDR3 region: CASSFTGGLNLKTQYF. CDR3 coding DNA: TGCGCCAGCAGCTTTACGGGAGGGCTGAATTTGAAGACCCAGTACTTC. The rearrangement joins TRBV5-1 to TRBJ2-5; 8 bases match TRBD2. This CDR3 has 16 residues. Germline values: CDR1 SGHRS, CDR2 YFSETQ. The trim removed 2 bases at V and 6 bases at J, leaving 12 bases unmatched.